These 26 T cell receptor beta chains were sequenced from one sample in a study of PD-L1 blockade in urothelial cancer. Method: immunoSEQ multiplex PCR; TCRdb's copy keeps in-frame clones and lacks some. The table includes 15,000 to 20,000 clones, 89% detected once. The time point was: pretreatment peripheral blood. Sequenced here: PBMCs, sampled around atezolizumab (anti-PD-L1) treatment. Every receptor here comes from a man between 65 and 85 years old with urothelial cancer.

The chain links TRBV5-1 to TRBJ2-1; 10 bases match TRBD1. This CDR3 contains 19 residues. V lost 0 bases to trimming and J lost 0 bases; unmatched junction nucleotides: 9. CDR1 is SGHRS and CDR2 is YFSETQ in the germline V gene. This CDR3 is CASSLGGQGRGRSYNEQFF. The CDR3 coding sequence is TGCGCCAGCAGCTTGGGGGGACAGGGGCGAGGTCGCTCCTACAATGAGCAGTTCTTC.

This clone came up once. The chain recombines TRBV28 with TRBJ2-1; 10 bases line up with TRBD2. CDR1 and CDR2 from the germline V gene are MDHEN and SYDVKM. The CDR3 has 18 amino acids. V shed 6 bases, J shed 6 bases, and the junction held 17 bases outside the gene matches. CDR3 protein: CASSSSGSSGGVSNEQFF. CDR3 DNA sequence: TGTGCCAGCAGCTCAAGCGGTTCTAGCGGGGGCGTGAGCAATGAGCAGTTCTTC. Using reference TRBV28 and TRBJ2-1 for the parts outside the CDR3, the full variable domain is DVKVTQSSRYLVKRTGEKVFLECVQDMDHENMFWYRQDPGLGLRLIYFSYDVKMKEKGDIPEGYSVSREKKERFSLILESASTNQTSMYLCASSSSGSSGGVSNEQFFGPGTRLTVL.

The chain joins TRBV7-9 to TRBJ2-3; a possible D gene is TRBD1 (6 bases). Trimming cost V 5 bases and J 2 bases, with 11 bases left between them. The germline V gene has CDR1 SEHNR and CDR2 FQNEAQ (reference sequence). The length of the CDR3 is 14 residues. CDR3 coding DNA: TGTGCCAGCAGCCGGGACATTCCCACAGATACGCAGTATTTT. Translated, it gives CASSRDIPTDTQYF.

The chain combines TRBV12-5 with TRBJ1-6; tentative D call: TRBD1 (6 bases). The CDR3 spans 20 residues. V lost 3 bases and J 0 bases, leaving 21 bases between the germline ends. Germline CDR1 and CDR2: LGHNT and FRNRAP. The DNA of the CDR3 is TGTGCTAGTGGTTTCGGACCGGGACAAGGGCTGAGCTCCTATAATTCACCCCTCCACTTT. It is translated as CASGFGPGQGLSSYNSPLHF.

CDR3 DNA: TGCGCCAGCAGTGAGCTTGCGGGGGGATACAATGAGCAGTTCTTC. Translating it yields CASSELAGGYNEQFF. The rearrangement uses TRBV10-1 and TRBJ2-1; 8 bases align to TRBD2. The CDR3 runs 15 residues. The V gene's germline CDR1 is WNHNN and CDR2 SYGVQD (reference sequence). V was pared by 2 bases and J by 4 bases, with 4 bases of the junction left unmatched.

V gene TRBV27 combines with J gene TRBJ2-4; 14 bases fit TRBD2. The CDR3 runs 19 residues. V lost 5 bases to trimming and J lost 7 bases; unmatched junction nucleotides: 16. Germline lookup yields CDR1 MNHEY and CDR2 SMNVEV (reference sequence). CDR3: CASSLRTSGGTYPGNIQYF. CDR3 coding DNA: TGTGCCAGCAGTCTCCGGACTAGCGGGGGGACCTATCCAGGGAACATTCAGTACTTC.

This sequence joins TRBV2 and TRBJ1-2; a weak D match, TRBD1 (6 bases). With 7 bases removed from V and 2 bases from J, the gap between germline ends came to 11 bases. Germline CDR1 reads SNHLY; CDR2 reads FYNNEI. The CDR3 has 13 residues. CDR3 nucleotides: TGTGCCAGCACCTGGACAGAAAACTATGGCTACACCTTC. It encodes CASTWTENYGYTF.

The CDR3 reads CAWNTPGTGTYLAFF. The CDR3 nucleotides read TGTGCCTGGAACACCCCCGGGACAGGGACTTATTTAGCTTTCTTT. The chain links TRBV30 to TRBJ1-1; TRBD1 agrees at 9 bases. The CDR3 loop spans 15 amino acids. Germline trimming cut 4 bases from V and 10 bases from J; bases unmatched to any gene: 16. Germline CDR1 and CDR2: GTSNPN and SVGIG (reference sequence).

J is TRBJ1-2 and V is TRBV4-1, with TRBD1 identical over 10 bases. V dropped 4 bases and J dropped 7; count of bases not matched to a gene: 9. CDR1 MGHRA and CDR2 YSYEKL come from the germline V gene. There are 15 residues in the CDR3. In DNA form, the CDR3 reads TGCGCCAGCAGCCTAGCCACGGACAGGGGGGCTGGCTACACCTTC. It codes for CASSLATDRGAGYTF.

The V gene is TRBV27, the J gene TRBJ2-3; TRBD2 aligns across 15 bases. V shed 5 bases, J shed 5 bases, and the junction held 5 bases outside the gene matches. Germline V gene data show CDR1 as MNHEY and CDR2 as SMNVEV (reference sequence). This CDR3 spans 16 amino acids. CDR3 loop: CASSLGLAGGRDTQYF. In DNA, the CDR3 is TGTGCCAGCAGTCTGGGACTAGCGGGGGGCCGAGATACGCAGTATTTT.

This rearrangement joins TRBV10-3 to TRBJ2-3, with D possibly matching TRBD2 (5 bases). V lost 8 bases and J lost 6, with 12 bases in between. Germline V gene lookup returns CDR1 ENHRY and CDR2 SYGVKD. This CDR3 spans 12 amino acids. CDR3 sequence reads: CAISSGADTQYF. The CDR3 DNA reads TGTGCCATCTCAAGCGGAGCTGATACGCAGTATTTT.

The CDR3 sequence is CASLRSGGTQPQHF. The CDR3 DNA reads TGTGCCAGCCTCCGGAGCGGGGGGACTCAGCCCCAGCATTTT. The chain combines TRBV6-5 with TRBJ1-5; TRBD1 might be the D (5 bases). V was shortened by 8 bases and J by 6 bases, with 17 bases between the two germline ends. From germline, CDR1 is MNHEY and CDR2 SVGAGI. The CDR3 extends over 14 amino acids.

V gene TRBV7-2 combines with J gene TRBJ2-1; D might be TRBD2 (7 bases). The CDR3 is made up of 15 amino acids. V lost 4 bases and J 7 bases, leaving 17 bases between the germline ends. Germline V gives CDR1 SGHTA, CDR2 FQGNSA. CDR3 in amino acids: CASSWSEGGGNEQFF. The CDR3 DNA reads TGTGCCAGCAGCTGGTCTGAGGGGGGGGGAAATGAGCAGTTCTTC.

The genes are TRBV4-1 and TRBJ1-2; TRBD1 matches at 7 bases. This CDR3 spans 17 amino acids. Germline CDR1 MGHRA, CDR2 YSYEKL. Losses at the gene ends were 0 bases for V and 5 bases for J; bases not matched to a gene: 12. The CDR3 loop is CASSQDRLTGSTYGYTF. CDR3 DNA: TGCGCCAGCAGCCAAGATAGATTGACAGGGAGTACGTATGGCTACACCTTC.

The V call is TRBV7-9, the J call TRBJ1-2; D call uncertain. The CDR3 covers 12 residues. The germline CDR1 and CDR2 sequences are SEHNR and FQNEAQ (reference sequence). Trimming removed 2 bases from V and 14 bases from J, with 15 bases in between. The CDR3 here is CASSLLHIGDTF. The CDR3, as DNA: TGTGCCAGCAGCTTACTTCACATTGGAGATACCTTC.

The rearrangement joins TRBV11-1 to TRBJ2-5, with D possibly being TRBD1 (6 bases). CDR1 and CDR2 (germline): SGHAT, FQDESV (reference sequence). V lost 2 bases and J lost 5, with 15 bases in between. The CDR3 is 15 residues long. The DNA of the CDR3 is TGTGCCAGCAGCTTAAGCGCGTCTGACAGGGAGACCCAGTACTTC. It encodes CASSLSASDRETQYF.

This clone was recorded once. The genes are TRBV7-2 and TRBJ2-4, with a possible D match to TRBD2 (5 bases). This CDR3 comprises 14 residues. Germline loops: CDR1 SGHTA, CDR2 FQGNSA. Deletions cut 8 bases from V and 0 bases from J, with 11 bases between. CDR3 nucleotides: TGTGCCAGCGCCGGGGTTGGAGCCAAAAACATTCAGTACTTC. Protein: CASAGVGAKNIQYF.

CDR3 region: CASRPRATGELFF. The CDR3 nucleotides read TGTGCCAGCCGGCCGCGGGCTACCGGGGAGCTGTTTTTT. The rearrangement joins TRBV6-1 to TRBJ2-2; the D gene is possibly TRBD2 (5 bases). CDR1 is MNHNS, CDR2 SASEGT, per germline. Trimming removed 8 bases from V and 5 bases from J, with 12 bases in between. CDR3 length: 13 residues.

This chain joins TRBV28 and TRBJ1-6, with TRBD1 as a possible D gene (6 bases). This CDR3 is 15 amino acids long. V was clipped by 5 bases and J by 8 bases, with 16 bases between them. The germline CDR1 and CDR2 sequences are MDHEN and SYDVKM. The CDR3 sequence: CASSRHRVVDSPLHF. The CDR3 nucleotides read TGTGCCAGCAGTCGCCACAGGGTGGTAGATTCACCCCTCCACTTT.

Only one count was recorded for this clone. This chain's CDR3 is CASSLVTGFEQYF. The CDR3 region has the DNA TGTGCCAGCAGCTTAGTGACAGGGTTCGAGCAGTACTTC. The chain recombines TRBV7-9 with TRBJ2-7; 7 nucleotides agree with TRBD1. The V gene end was trimmed by 1 base and the J gene end by 6 bases; junction bases not matched to a gene: 3. The length of the CDR3 is 13 residues. Germline V gives CDR1 SEHNR, CDR2 FQNEAQ (reference sequence).

This CDR3 reads CASSDSPSETTGELFF. The CDR3 DNA reads TGTGCCAGCAGTGACTCTCCTAGCGAAACTACCGGGGAGCTGTTTTTT. The chain employs TRBV6-4 and TRBJ2-2, with a weak D call TRBD2 (6 bases). Per germline, CDR1 MRHNA and CDR2 SNTAGT. This CDR3 spans 16 amino acids. V lost 0 bases to trimming and J lost 5 bases, with 13 bases between them.

The chain joins TRBV28 to TRBJ1-5; 9 bases match TRBD1. The J segment lost 5 bases and the V segment lost 5 bases, leaving 7 bases of the junction unmatched. The CDR3 is made up of 15 amino acids. Germline V gene sequence: CDR1 MDHEN, CDR2 SYDVKM. The CDR3 loop reads CASSIEDRGDQPQHF. Here the CDR3 DNA reads TGTGCCAGCAGTATCGAGGACAGGGGCGATCAGCCCCAGCATTTT. Drawing the rest from reference TRBV28 and TRBJ1-5, the complete variable domain is DVKVTQSSRYLVKRTGEKVFLECVQDMDHENMFWYRQDPGLGLRLIYFSYDVKMKEKGDIPEGYSVSREKKERFSLILESASTNQTSMYLCASSIEDRGDQPQHFGDGTRLSIL.

V and J are TRBV19 and TRBJ1-4; TRBD1 matches at 8 bases. CDR3 size: 12 residues. CDR1 LNHDA and CDR2 SQIVND come from the germline V gene (reference sequence). After removal of 5 bases from V and 8 bases from J, the junction contained 1 base not matched to a gene. CDR3 DNA sequence: TGTGCCAGTAGTGGGACAGGAGAAAAACTGTTTTTT. It codes for CASSGTGEKLFF. The full variable domain, with the rest looked up from reference TRBV19 and TRBJ1-4, is DGGITQSPKYLFRKEGQNVTLSCEQNLNHDAMYWYRQDPGQGLRLIYYSQIVNDFQKGDIAEGYSVSREKKESFPLTVTSAQKNPTAFYLCASSGTGEKLFFGSGTQLSVL.

The chain has TRBV19 and TRBJ2-1; 7 bases agree with TRBD1. Looked up from germline, CDR1 is LNHDA and CDR2 is SQIVND (reference sequence). The length of the CDR3 is 14 residues. V gave up 6 bases and J gave up 5 bases; unmatched junction bases: 7. CDR3 DNA: TGTGCCAGTAGAAACAACAGGGGTGACAATGAGCAGTTCTTC. This translates into CASRNNRGDNEQFF.

The CDR3 region has the DNA TGTGCCAGCAGTCCCCCGAGGGGGGGCGAGGACTATGGCTACACCTTC. Translating it yields CASSPPRGGEDYGYTF. The chain combines TRBV28 with TRBJ1-2, with D possibly TRBD1 on 6 matching bases. Germline V lookup: CDR1 MDHEN, CDR2 SYDVKM. The CDR3 runs 16 residues. The V end was cut by 5 bases, the J end by 3 bases, with 19 bases between.

The rearrangement joins TRBV29-1 to TRBJ2-6; D may be TRBD1 (6 bases). Trimming stripped 6 bases from V and 1 base from J, with 10 bases between. This CDR3 is built from 14 residues. Germline V lookup: CDR1 SQVTM, CDR2 ANQGSEA. The CDR3 protein is CSVGQTSGANVLTF. The CDR3 DNA sequence: TGCAGCGTCGGACAGACATCTGGGGCCAACGTCCTGACTTTC.